The next 2 T cell receptor beta chains were all read from a single sample in a study of blood T cell repertoires in COVID-19. TCRdb keeps only in-frame clones here, not all; method: immunoSEQ multiplex PCR. The data contain fewer than 500,000 clones, 75% to 90% of them singletons. The sample consisted of PBMCs or T cells enriched from blood (not recorded which). These receptors all stem from a man aged 25 to 40 who had recovered from COVID-19.

The chain joins TRBV15 to TRBJ2-5; 7 bases are shared with TRBD1. CDR3 size: 15 residues. Germline lookup yields CDR1 LNHNV and CDR2 YYDKDF (reference sequence). After removal of 1 base from V and 5 bases from J, the junction contained 7 bases not matched to a gene. The CDR3 here is CATSRGQGGRETQYF. The CDR3 DNA sequence: TGTGCCACCAGCAGAGGTCAAGGGGGCCGGGAGACCCAGTACTTC.

The chain joins TRBV3-1 (or the pseudogene TRBV3-2) to TRBJ2-7, with 7 bases lining up with TRBD2. From germline, CDR1 is LGHDT and CDR2 YNNKEL (reference sequence). This CDR3 comprises 16 residues. V gave up 0 bases and J gave up 4 bases; unmatched junction bases: 9. CDR3 sequence (DNA): TGTGCCAGCAGCCAAGAAGTAGGCGGGAGAAGGTACGAGCAGTACTTC. It translates to CASSQEVGGRRYEQYF.